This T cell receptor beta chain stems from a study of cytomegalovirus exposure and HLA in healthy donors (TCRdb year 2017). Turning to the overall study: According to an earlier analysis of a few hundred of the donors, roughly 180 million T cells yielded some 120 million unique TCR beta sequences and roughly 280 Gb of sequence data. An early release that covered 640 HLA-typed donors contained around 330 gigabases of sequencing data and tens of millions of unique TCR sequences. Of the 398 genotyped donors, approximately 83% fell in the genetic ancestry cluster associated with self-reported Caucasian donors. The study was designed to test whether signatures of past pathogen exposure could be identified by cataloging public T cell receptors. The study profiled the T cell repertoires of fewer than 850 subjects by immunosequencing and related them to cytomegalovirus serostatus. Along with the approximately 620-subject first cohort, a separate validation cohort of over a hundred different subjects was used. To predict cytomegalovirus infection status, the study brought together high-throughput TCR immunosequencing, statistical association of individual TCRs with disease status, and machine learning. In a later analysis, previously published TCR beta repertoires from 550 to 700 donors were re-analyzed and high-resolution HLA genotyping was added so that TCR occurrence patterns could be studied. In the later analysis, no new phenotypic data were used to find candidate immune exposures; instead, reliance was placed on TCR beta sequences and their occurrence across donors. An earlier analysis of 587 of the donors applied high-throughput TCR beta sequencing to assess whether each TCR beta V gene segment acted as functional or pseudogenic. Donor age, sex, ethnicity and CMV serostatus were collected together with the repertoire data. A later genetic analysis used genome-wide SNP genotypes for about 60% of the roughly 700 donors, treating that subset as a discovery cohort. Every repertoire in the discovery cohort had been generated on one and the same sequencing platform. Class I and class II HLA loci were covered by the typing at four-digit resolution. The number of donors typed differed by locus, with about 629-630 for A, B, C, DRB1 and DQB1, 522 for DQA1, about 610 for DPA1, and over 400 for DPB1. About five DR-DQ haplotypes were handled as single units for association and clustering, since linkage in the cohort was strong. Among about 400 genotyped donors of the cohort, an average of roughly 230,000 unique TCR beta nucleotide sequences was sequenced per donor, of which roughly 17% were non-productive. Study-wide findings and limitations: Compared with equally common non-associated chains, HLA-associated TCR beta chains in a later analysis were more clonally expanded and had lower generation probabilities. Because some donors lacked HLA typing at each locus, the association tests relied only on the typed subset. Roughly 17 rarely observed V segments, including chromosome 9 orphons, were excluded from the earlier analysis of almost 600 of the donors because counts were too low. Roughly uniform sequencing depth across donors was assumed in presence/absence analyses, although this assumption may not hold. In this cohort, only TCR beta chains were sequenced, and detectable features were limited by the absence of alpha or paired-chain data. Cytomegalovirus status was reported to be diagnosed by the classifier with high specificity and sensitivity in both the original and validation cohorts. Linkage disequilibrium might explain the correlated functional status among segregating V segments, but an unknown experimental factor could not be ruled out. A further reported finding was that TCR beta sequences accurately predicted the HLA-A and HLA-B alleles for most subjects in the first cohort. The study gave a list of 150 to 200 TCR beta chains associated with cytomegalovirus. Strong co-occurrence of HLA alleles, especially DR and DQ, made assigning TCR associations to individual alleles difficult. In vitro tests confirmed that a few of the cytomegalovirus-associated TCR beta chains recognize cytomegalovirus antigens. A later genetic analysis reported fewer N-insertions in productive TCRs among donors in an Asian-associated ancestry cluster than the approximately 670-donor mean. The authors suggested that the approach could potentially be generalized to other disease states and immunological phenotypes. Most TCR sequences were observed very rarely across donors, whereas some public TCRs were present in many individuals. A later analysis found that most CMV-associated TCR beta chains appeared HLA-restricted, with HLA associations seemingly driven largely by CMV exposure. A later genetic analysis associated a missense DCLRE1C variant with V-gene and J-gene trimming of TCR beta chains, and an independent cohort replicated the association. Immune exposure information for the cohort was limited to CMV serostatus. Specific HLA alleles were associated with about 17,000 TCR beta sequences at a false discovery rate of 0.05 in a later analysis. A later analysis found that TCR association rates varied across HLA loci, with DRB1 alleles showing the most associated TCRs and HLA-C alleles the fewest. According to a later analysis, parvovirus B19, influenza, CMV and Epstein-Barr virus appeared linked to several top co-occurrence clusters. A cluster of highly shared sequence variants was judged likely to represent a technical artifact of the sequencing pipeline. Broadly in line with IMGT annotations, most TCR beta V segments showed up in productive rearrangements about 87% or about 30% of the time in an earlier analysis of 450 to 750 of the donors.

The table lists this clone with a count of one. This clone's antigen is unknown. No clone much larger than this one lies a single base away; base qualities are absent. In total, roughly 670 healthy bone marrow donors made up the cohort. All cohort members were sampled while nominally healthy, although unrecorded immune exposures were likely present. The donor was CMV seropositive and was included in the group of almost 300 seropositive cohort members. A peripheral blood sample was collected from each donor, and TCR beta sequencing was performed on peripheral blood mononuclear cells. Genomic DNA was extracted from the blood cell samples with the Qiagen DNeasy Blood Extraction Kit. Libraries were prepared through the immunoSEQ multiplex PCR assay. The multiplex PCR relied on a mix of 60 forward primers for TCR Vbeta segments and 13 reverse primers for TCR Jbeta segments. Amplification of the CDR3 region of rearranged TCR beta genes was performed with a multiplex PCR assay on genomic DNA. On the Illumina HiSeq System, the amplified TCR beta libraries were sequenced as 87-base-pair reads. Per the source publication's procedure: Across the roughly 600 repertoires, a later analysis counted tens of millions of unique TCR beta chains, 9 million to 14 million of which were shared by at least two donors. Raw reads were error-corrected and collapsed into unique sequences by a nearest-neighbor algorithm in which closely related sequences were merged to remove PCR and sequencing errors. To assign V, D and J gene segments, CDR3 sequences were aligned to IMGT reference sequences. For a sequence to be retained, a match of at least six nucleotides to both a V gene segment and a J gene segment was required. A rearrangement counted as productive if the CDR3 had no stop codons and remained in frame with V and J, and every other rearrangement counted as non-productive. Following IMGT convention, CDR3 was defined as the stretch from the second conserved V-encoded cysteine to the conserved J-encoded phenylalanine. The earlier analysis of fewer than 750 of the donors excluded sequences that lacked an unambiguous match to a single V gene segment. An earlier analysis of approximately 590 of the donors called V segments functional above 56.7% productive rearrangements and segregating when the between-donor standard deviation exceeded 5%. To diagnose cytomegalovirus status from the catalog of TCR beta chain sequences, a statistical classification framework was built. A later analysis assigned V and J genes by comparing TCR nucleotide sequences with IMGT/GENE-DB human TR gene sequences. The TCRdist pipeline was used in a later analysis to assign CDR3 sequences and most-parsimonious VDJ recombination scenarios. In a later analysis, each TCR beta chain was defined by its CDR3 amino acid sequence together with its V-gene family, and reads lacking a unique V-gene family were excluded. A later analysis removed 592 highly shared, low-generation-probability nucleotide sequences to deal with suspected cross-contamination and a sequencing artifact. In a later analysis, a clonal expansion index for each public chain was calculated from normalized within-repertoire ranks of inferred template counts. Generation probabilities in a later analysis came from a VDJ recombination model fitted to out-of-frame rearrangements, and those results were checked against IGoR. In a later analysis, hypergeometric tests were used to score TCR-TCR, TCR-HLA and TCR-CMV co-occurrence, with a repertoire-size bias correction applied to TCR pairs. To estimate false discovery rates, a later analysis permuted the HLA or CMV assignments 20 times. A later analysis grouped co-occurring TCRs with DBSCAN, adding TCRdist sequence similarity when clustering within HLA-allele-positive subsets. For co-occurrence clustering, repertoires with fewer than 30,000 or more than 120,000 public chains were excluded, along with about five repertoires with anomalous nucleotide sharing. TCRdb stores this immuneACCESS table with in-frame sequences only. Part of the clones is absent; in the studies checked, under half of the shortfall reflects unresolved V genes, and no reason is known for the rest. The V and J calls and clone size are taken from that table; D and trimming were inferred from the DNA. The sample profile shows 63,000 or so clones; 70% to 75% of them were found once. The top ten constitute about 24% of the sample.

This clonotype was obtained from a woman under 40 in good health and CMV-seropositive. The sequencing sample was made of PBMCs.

The CDR3 reads CASSGVEAFF. Read as DNA, the sequence is TGTGCCAGCTCCGGGGTTGAAGCTTTCTTT. This chain joins TRBV2 to TRBJ1-1, with no confident D gene call. At the junction V is shortened by 8 bases and J by 7 bases, with 8 bases in between. The germline V gene gives CDR1 as SNHLY and CDR2 as FYNNEI. The CDR3 sequence holds 10 residues, the cysteine and phenylalanine included. The kept DNA is CDR3 alone, 30 bases in frame from the first base. The full variable domain, completed from the reference TRBV2 and TRBJ1-1 proteins outside the CDR3, reads EPEVTQTPSHQVTQMGQEVILRCVPISNHLYFYWYRQILGQKVEFLVSFYNNEISEKSEIFDDQFSVERPDGSNFTLKIRSTKLEDSAMYFCASSGVEAFFGQGTRLTVV.